This entry concerns a single TCR beta chain. The study profiled TCR beta VDJ and CDR3 using genomic DNA as template. Using its own MiXCR run on the reads, TCRdb lists one record per CDR3 protein. Counted here are some 150,000 distinct CDR3 sequences, 70% to 80% occurring once; the ten biggest clones make up approximately 42%. The source of the sample is a study of CD8+CD57+ T cells in acquired aplastic anemia. Before being chosen for sequencing, patients had shown CD8+CD57+ cell expansion by flow cytometry. There was no therapy given to any patient before the blood sampling took place. CDR3 length equals 14 residues. Trimming removed 3 bases at V and 0 bases at J, with 3 bases between. Per germline, CDR1 SGHVS and CDR2 FQNEAQ.

The receptor was derived from a human donor with aplastic anemia. The rearrangement joins TRBV7-8 to TRBJ2-6, with D unclear. Sequencing was done on a sample of sorted CD4+, CD8+, or CD8+CD57+ T cells (not recorded which) from PBMCs. The CDR3 sequence: CASSLVSGANVLTF. The CDR3, as DNA: TGTGCCAGCAGCTTGGTCTCTGGGGCCAACGTCCTGACTTTC. The full variable domain, completed using reference TRBV7-8 and TRBJ2-6, is GAGVSQSPRYKVAKRGQDVALRCDPISGHVSLFWYQQALGQGPEFLTYFQNEAQLDKSGLPSDRFFAERPEGSVSTLKIQRTQQEDSAVYLCASSLVSGANVLTFGAGSRLTVL.